The rows below give T cell receptor beta chains drawn from one sample of a study of technical replicates of blood from a handful of donors. Some clones are missing from TCRdb's copy, which holds only in-frame ones; the method was immunoSEQ multiplex PCR. The table records some 70,000 clones, about 97% of them present only once. The sample was T cells isolated from PBMCs. All receptors come from a human donor in good health. Both conserved end residues are part of each CDR3. A D gene is named only where the DNA matches it firmly. Rows may omit the clone size; those that give it use once, few, many or a size class.

V gene: TRBV28; clone size: .; D gene: TRBD1; J gene: TRBJ1-2; CDR3 DNA: TGTGCCATCACAGGGGACTATGGCTACACCTTC; CDR3 protein: CAITGDYGYTF
V gene: TRBV5-1; clone size: few; D gene: .; J gene: TRBJ1-4; CDR3 DNA: TGCGCCAGCAGCTTACAGAATGAAAAACTGTTTTTT; CDR3 protein: CASSLQNEKLFF
V gene: TRBV5-6; clone size: .; D gene: TRBD1; J gene: TRBJ2-7; CDR3 DNA: TGTGCCAGCAGCTTTGGGGGACAGGGCTACTACGAGCAGTACTTC; CDR3 protein: CASSFGGQGYYEQYF
V gene: TRBV6-4; clone size: .; D gene: .; J gene: TRBJ2-3; CDR3 DNA: TGTGCCAGCAGTGACTCTAGGCGGGATACGCAGTATTTT; CDR3 protein: CASSDSRRDTQYF
V gene: TRBV18; clone size: .; D gene: TRBD2; J gene: TRBJ2-7; CDR3 DNA: TGTGCCAGCTCACCTAGCGGGACTTTTACCTACGAGCAGTACTTC; CDR3 protein: CASSPSGTFTYEQYF
V gene: TRBV6-5; clone size: .; D gene: TRBD2; J gene: TRBJ2-7; CDR3 DNA: TGTGCCAGCAGCCCGGAGCTAGCGGGAGTCTACGAGCAGTACTTC; CDR3 protein: CASSPELAGVYEQYF
V gene: TRBV19; clone size: .; D gene: .; J gene: TRBJ2-7; CDR3 DNA: TGTGCCAGTAGTATGGGGGCAGTATACGAGCAGTACTTC; CDR3 protein: CASSMGAVYEQYF
V gene: TRBV19; clone size: .; D gene: TRBD1; J gene: TRBJ2-1; CDR3 DNA: TGTGCCAGTAGACAGGGGGCCTACAATGAGCAGTTCTTC; CDR3 protein: CASRQGAYNEQFF
V gene: TRBV7-8; clone size: .; D gene: TRBD1; J gene: TRBJ1-1; CDR3 DNA: TGTGCCAGCAGCTTCCCACTCCCGAGGGGGCCCGGAAAAATGAACACTGAAGCTTTCTTT; CDR3 protein: CASSFPLPRGPGKMNTEAFF
V gene: TRBV6-6; clone size: .; D gene: .; J gene: TRBJ2-7; CDR3 DNA: TGTGCCAGCAGTTCAGCGTCCCACGAGCAGTACTTC; CDR3 protein: CASSSASHEQYF
V gene: TRBV2; clone size: .; D gene: .; J gene: TRBJ1-1; CDR3 DNA: TGTGCGACCGGCGGGGGACCGATTGAAGCTTTCTTT; CDR3 protein: CATGGGPIEAFF
V gene: TRBV19; clone size: .; D gene: TRBD1; J gene: TRBJ1-1; CDR3 DNA: TGTGCCAGTAGGGAAGCAAAACAGGGGGCGCAGAACACTGAAGCTTTCTTT; CDR3 protein: CASREAKQGAQNTEAFF
V gene: TRBV9; clone size: .; D gene: TRBD1; J gene: TRBJ2-7; CDR3 DNA: TGTGCCAGCAGTGCAACGGGACAGGGGGCTTACGAGCAGTACTTC; CDR3 protein: CASSATGQGAYEQYF
V gene: TRBV2; clone size: few; D gene: TRBD1; J gene: TRBJ1-2; CDR3 DNA: TGTGCCAGCAGTTTGACAGGGGAGGGCTATGGCTACACCTTC; CDR3 protein: CASSLTGEGYGYTF
V gene: TRBV12-5; clone size: .; D gene: TRBD2; J gene: TRBJ2-3; CDR3 DNA: TGTGCTAGTGGTTTGGTACCAGGACTAGCGGGAGGTTCAGATACGCAGTATTTT; CDR3 protein: CASGLVPGLAGGSDTQYF
V gene: TRBV2; clone size: .; D gene: TRBD1; J gene: TRBJ2-7; CDR3 DNA: TGTGCCAGCAGGGGGACAGTCCCATCCTACGAGCAGTACTTC; CDR3 protein: CASRGTVPSYEQYF
V gene: TRBV18; clone size: .; D gene: TRBD1; J gene: TRBJ1-2; CDR3 DNA: TGTGCCAGCTCACCGGACAGGGGGCCTTATGGCTACACCTTC; CDR3 protein: CASSPDRGPYGYTF
V gene: TRBV9; clone size: .; D gene: TRBD2; J gene: TRBJ2-3; CDR3 DNA: TGTGCCAGCAGCCCAACGACTAGCGGGGGTTCTAGCACAGATACGCAGTATTTT; CDR3 protein: CASSPTTSGGSSTDTQYF
V gene: TRBV29-1; clone size: .; D gene: .; J gene: TRBJ1-5; CDR3 DNA: TGCAGCGTACAGGGTGCAAATCAGCCCCAGCATTTT; CDR3 protein: CSVQGANQPQHF
V gene: TRBV23-1; clone size: .; D gene: .; J gene: TRBJ2-4; CDR3 DNA: TGCGCCACCTACTGGGCCCTAATATTAGCCAAAAACATTCAGTACTTC; CDR3 protein: CATYWALILAKNIQYF
V gene: TRBV4-1; clone size: .; D gene: TRBD2; J gene: TRBJ2-3; CDR3 DNA: TGCGCCAGCAGCCCCTTGGGACTAACTAGCACAGATACGCAGTATTTT; CDR3 protein: CASSPLGLTSTDTQYF
V gene: TRBV29-1; clone size: .; D gene: TRBD2; J gene: TRBJ2-1; CDR3 DNA: TGCAGCGGCCGTGAGGGCGGGAGGTCTCCTGAGCAGTTCTTC; CDR3 protein: CSGREGGRSPEQFF
V gene: TRBV5-4; clone size: .; D gene: .; J gene: TRBJ2-1; CDR3 DNA: TGTGCCAGCAGTACACCCGGGAATGAGCAGTTCTTC; CDR3 protein: CASSTPGNEQFF
V gene: TRBV4-2; clone size: .; D gene: .; J gene: TRBJ2-4; CDR3 DNA: TGTGCCAGCAGCCAAGTACTAGACTTGGCCAAAAACATTCAGTACTTC; CDR3 protein: CASSQVLDLAKNIQYF
V gene: TRBV5-6; clone size: once; D gene: TRBD1; J gene: TRBJ2-4; CDR3 DNA: TGTGCCAGCAGCAAGGACAGGGGGCTGGGGTACTTC; CDR3 protein: CASSKDRGLGYF
V gene: TRBV29-1; clone size: .; D gene: .; J gene: TRBJ1-2; CDR3 DNA: TGCAGCGTTGAATATAATTTTTCGGGGGATGGCTACACCTTC; CDR3 protein: CSVEYNFSGDGYTF
V gene: TRBV4-1; clone size: .; D gene: TRBD1; J gene: TRBJ1-1; CDR3 DNA: TGCGCCAGCAGCCTTATAACAGGGGGGACCTACACTGAAGCTTTCTTT; CDR3 protein: CASSLITGGTYTEAFF
V gene: TRBV6-5; clone size: .; D gene: .; J gene: TRBJ1-5; CDR3 DNA: TGTGCCAGCAGACAGAGTCAGGGTAGACAGCCCCAGCATTTT; CDR3 protein: CASRQSQGRQPQHF
V gene: TRBV5-1; clone size: .; D gene: .; J gene: TRBJ2-5; CDR3 DNA: TGCGCCAGCAGTAAAATAGCTGGTGAGACCCAGTACTTC; CDR3 protein: CASSKIAGETQYF
V gene: TRBV27; clone size: .; D gene: .; J gene: TRBJ1-4; CDR3 DNA: TGTGCCAGTACACAGGGTTTGGGAGAAAAACTGTTTTTT; CDR3 protein: CASTQGLGEKLFF
V gene: TRBV27; clone size: once; D gene: .; J gene: TRBJ2-7; CDR3 DNA: TGTGCCAGCAGTTTAGGACATACGCAGTACTTC; CDR3 protein: CASSLGHTQYF
V gene: TRBV19; clone size: once; D gene: .; J gene: TRBJ2-4; CDR3 DNA: TGTGCCAGTAACTACGCCGTTGGTTCTTCCAACATTCAGTACTTC; CDR3 protein: CASNYAVGSSNIQYF
V gene: TRBV5-1; clone size: .; D gene: TRBD1; J gene: TRBJ2-5; CDR3 DNA: TGCGCCAGCAGCTCCGGCCAGGGGGTAGGGGAGACCCAGTACTTC; CDR3 protein: CASSSGQGVGETQYF
V gene: TRBV29-1; clone size: .; D gene: .; J gene: TRBJ2-4; CDR3 DNA: TGCAGCGTTGAAGTCCCTGTTCTTTACATTCAGTACTTC; CDR3 protein: CSVEVPVLYIQYF
V gene: TRBV19; clone size: .; D gene: .; J gene: TRBJ2-2; CDR3 DNA: TGTGCCAGTAGTCAGCGGGTCGGGGAGCTGTTTTTT; CDR3 protein: CASSQRVGELFF
V gene: TRBV20-1; clone size: .; D gene: .; J gene: TRBJ1-1; CDR3 DNA: TGCAGGGGGGGTCGTACTGAAGCTTTCTTT; CDR3 protein: CRGGRTEAFF
V gene: TRBV28; clone size: .; D gene: .; J gene: TRBJ1-3; CDR3 DNA: TGTGCCAGCCGGGAGGGACCCTCTGGAAACACCATATATTTT; CDR3 protein: CASREGPSGNTIYF
V gene: TRBV7-8; clone size: .; D gene: TRBD1; J gene: TRBJ1-1; CDR3 DNA: TGTGCCAGCAGCCCTTGGACAGGAGGGAACACTGAAGCTTTCTTT; CDR3 protein: CASSPWTGGNTEAFF
V gene: TRBV5-1; clone size: .; D gene: TRBD2; J gene: TRBJ2-3; CDR3 DNA: TGCGCCAGCAGCTTGGCCCCTAGCGGGCTCACAGATACGCAGTATTTT; CDR3 protein: CASSLAPSGLTDTQYF
V gene: TRBV18; clone size: .; D gene: TRBD2; J gene: TRBJ2-3; CDR3 DNA: TGTGCCAGCTCACCTATTAGCGGGAGAAGAGATACGCAGTATTTT; CDR3 protein: CASSPISGRRDTQYF
V gene: TRBV6-5; clone size: .; D gene: .; J gene: TRBJ2-2; CDR3 DNA: TGTGCCAGCAGTTACCTAACGGCGAACACCGGGGAGCTGTTTTTT; CDR3 protein: CASSYLTANTGELFF
V gene: TRBV11-2; clone size: .; D gene: .; J gene: TRBJ2-2; CDR3 DNA: TGTGCCAGCAGCTTAGAAGGAGGATTGACGAACACCGGGGAGCTGTTTTTT; CDR3 protein: CASSLEGGLTNTGELFF
V gene: TRBV19; clone size: .; D gene: .; J gene: TRBJ1-1; CDR3 DNA: TGTGCCAGTAGTATAGATGGGGCGGCTTACATGAACACTGAAGCTTTCTTT; CDR3 protein: CASSIDGAAYMNTEAFF
V gene: TRBV2; clone size: .; D gene: TRBD1; J gene: TRBJ2-7; CDR3 DNA: TGTGCCAGCAGTGTCGGACAGGTGACCTACGAGCAGTACTTC; CDR3 protein: CASSVGQVTYEQYF
V gene: TRBV28; clone size: .; D gene: TRBD1; J gene: TRBJ1-3; CDR3 DNA: TGTGCCAGCAGGGGGGCACAGGGGGTGAGCTCTGGAAACACCATATATTTT; CDR3 protein: CASRGAQGVSSGNTIYF
V gene: TRBV10-1; clone size: .; D gene: .; J gene: TRBJ2-1; CDR3 DNA: TGCGCCAGCAGCTCTTCCGGGGGCTACAATGAGCAGTTCTTC; CDR3 protein: CASSSSGGYNEQFF
V gene: TRBV19; clone size: .; D gene: .; J gene: TRBJ1-5; CDR3 DNA: TGTGCCAGTAGTATCGGCGTAGTGCTAGGAAGCAATCAGCCCCAGCATTTT; CDR3 protein: CASSIGVVLGSNQPQHF